The source of this T cell receptor (beta chain) is a study of identical twins. This clonotype was picked up a small number of times. No antigen is known for it. All donors were healthy, and all were Caucasian. General study points: Abundant cord blood beta clonotypes carried fewer insertions; memory repertoires showed none. Excess twin sharing in beta out-of-frame sequences was weaker. Twins shared out-of-frame alpha sequences with excess low generation probability.

Germline values: CDR1 SEHNR, CDR2 FQNEAQ (reference sequence). The CDR3 is 16 amino acids. With 1 base removed from V and 0 bases from J, the gap between germline ends came to 12 bases. A single record per CDR3 protein comes from TCRdb applying MiXCR to the 5' RACE reads. This table has roughly 1,500,000 distinct CDR3 sequences, roughly a third appearing once. The TCR originated in a newborn girl in good health. The sequenced sample consisted of cord blood. The chain links TRBV7-9 to TRBJ1-1; possibly TRBD1 for D (5 bases). This CDR3 is CASSLGSGAMNTEAFF. The CDR3 nucleotides are TGTGCCAGCAGCTTAGGGTCCGGGGCCATGAACACTGAAGCTTTCTTT.